This TCR beta chain was retrieved from a study of blood T cell repertoires in COVID-19. Per the authors' pipeline: From reference gene primer amplification, estimates of nucleated cell counts were derived. Clones were read by immunoSEQ multiplex PCR, and TCRdb kept only the in-frame ones, dropping some. The D gene and trimming were derived from the DNA, and the V and J assignments and clone size from that table. The data contain 400,000 to 450,000 clones, about 92% of them seen just once; the ten biggest clones take up about 0.6%. V was trimmed by 1 base and J by 5 bases, leaving 12 bases between them. Germline values: CDR1 MNHEY, CDR2 SMNVEV (reference sequence). The CDR3 has 14 residues. Those enrolled, adults aged about 18 to 95 years, came from some 25 US areas. Allocation to cohorts depended on clinical history reported by the participants. Two negative PCRs, clearance, or symptom resolution characterized the recovered Cohort 3 donors.

Source material: PBMCs or T cells enriched from blood (not recorded which). This clonotype was obtained from a man between 18 and 35 years old who had recovered from COVID-19. J is TRBJ2-7 and V is TRBV27; D gene ambiguous. The CDR3 DNA sequence: TGTGCCAGCAGTTTATTGGCGGTAGCCAACGAGCAGTACTTC. Translating gives CASSLLAVANEQYF.